This TCR beta chain was sequenced for a study of T cell responses to AZD1222 COVID-19 vaccine. TCRdb's copy holds only in-frame clones and misses some; the assay was immunoSEQ multiplex PCR. Of approximately 180,000 clones in the sample, 75% to 90% are singletons; the top ten hold about 4.1%. Study-level results: White British ancestry dominated among donors, who included more females, and clonal diversity was possibly underestimated. It was only after the peak T cell response that any repertoires were sampled. Following two doses of AZD1222, Spike-specific TCR breadth and depth rose. Close to half of spike-specific TCRs reportedly recognize unmutated variant regions.

With respect to this clone: Its antigen is unidentified. The sample carries other DNA sequences with the same CDR3.

This CDR3 has 15 amino acids. The trim removed 6 bases at V and 1 base at J, leaving 5 bases unmatched. CDR1 is MNHEY and CDR2 is SVGAGI in the germline V gene. V gene TRBV6-5 combines with J gene TRBJ2-7, with 11 bases identical to TRBD2. Sequencing was performed on peripheral blood, taken 28 days after the second dose of the MenACWY control vaccine. The source is an adult who received the MenACWY meningococcal vaccine as a control. This CDR3 is CASSRGLAVSYEQYF. CDR3 DNA: TGTGCCAGCAGCCGGGGACTAGCGGTTTCCTACGAGCAGTACTTC.